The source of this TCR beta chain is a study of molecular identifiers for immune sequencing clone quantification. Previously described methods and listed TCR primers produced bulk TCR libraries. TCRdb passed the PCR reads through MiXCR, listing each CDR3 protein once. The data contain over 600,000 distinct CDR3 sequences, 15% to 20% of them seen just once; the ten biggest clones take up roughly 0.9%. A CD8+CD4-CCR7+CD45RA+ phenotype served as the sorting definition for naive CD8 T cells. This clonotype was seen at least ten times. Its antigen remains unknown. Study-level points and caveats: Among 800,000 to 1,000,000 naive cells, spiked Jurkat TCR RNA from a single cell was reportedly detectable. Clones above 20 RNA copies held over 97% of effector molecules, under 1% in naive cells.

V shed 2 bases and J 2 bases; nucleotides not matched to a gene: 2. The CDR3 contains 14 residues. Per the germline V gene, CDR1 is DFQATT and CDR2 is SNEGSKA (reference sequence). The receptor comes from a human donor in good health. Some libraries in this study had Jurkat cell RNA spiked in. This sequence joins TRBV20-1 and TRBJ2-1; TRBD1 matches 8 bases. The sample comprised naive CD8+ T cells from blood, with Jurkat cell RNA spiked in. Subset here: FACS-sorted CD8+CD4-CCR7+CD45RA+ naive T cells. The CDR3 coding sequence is TGCAGTGCTAGACGGGACAGGCCCTACAATGAGCAGTTCTTC. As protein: CSARRDRPYNEQFF.